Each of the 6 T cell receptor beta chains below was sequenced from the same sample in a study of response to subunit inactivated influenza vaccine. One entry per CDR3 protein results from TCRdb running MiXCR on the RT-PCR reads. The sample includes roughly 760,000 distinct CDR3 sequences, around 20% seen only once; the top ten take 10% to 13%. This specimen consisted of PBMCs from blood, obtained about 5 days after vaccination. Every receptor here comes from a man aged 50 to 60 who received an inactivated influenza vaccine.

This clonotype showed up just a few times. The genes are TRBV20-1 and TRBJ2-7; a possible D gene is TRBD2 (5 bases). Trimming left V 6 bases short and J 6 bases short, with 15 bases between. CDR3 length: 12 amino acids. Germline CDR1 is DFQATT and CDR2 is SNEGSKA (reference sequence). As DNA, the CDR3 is TGCAGTGCGGATTGGGATGGACTCGAGCAGTACTTC. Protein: CSADWDGLEQYF.

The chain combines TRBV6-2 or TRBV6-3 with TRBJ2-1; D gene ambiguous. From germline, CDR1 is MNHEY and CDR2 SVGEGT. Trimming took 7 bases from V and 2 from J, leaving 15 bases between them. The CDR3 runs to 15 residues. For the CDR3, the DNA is TGTGCCAGCACCCCCGTCCCGGGCACCTACAATGAGCAGTTCTTC. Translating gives CASTPVPGTYNEQFF.

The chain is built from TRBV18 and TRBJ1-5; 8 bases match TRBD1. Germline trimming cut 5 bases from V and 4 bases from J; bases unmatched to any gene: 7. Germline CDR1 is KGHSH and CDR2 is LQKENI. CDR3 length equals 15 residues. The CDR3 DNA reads TGTGCCAGCTCAGCAGCAGGGGGCGGAAATCAGCCCCAGCATTTT. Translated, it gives CASSAAGGGNQPQHF.

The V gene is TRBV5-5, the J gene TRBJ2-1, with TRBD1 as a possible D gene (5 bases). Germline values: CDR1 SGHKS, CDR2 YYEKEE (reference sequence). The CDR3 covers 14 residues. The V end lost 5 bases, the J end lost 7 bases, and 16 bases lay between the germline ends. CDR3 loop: CASRTDQGWNEQFF. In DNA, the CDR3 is TGTGCCAGCAGGACAGACCAGGGTTGGAATGAGCAGTTCTTC. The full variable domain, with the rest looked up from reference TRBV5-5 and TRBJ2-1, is DAGVTQSPTHLIKTRGQQVTLRCSPISGHKSVSWYQQVLGQGPQFIFQYYEKEERGRGNFPDRFSARQFPNYSSELNVNALLLGDSALYLCASRTDQGWNEQFFGPGTRLTVL.

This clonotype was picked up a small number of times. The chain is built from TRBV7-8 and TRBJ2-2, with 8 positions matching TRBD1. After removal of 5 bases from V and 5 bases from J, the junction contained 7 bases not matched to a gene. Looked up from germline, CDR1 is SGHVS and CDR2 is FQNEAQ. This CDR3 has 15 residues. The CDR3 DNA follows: TGTGCCAGCAGCGCGGACAGGGTGTTGACCGGGGAGCTGTTTTTT. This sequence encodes CASSADRVLTGELFF.

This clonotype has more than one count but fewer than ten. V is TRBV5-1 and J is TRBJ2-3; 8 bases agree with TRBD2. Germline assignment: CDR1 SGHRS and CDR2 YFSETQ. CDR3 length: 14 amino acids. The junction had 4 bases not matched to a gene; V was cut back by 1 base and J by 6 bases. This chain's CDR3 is CASSLNGGADTQYF. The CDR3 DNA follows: TGCGCCAGCAGCTTGAACGGGGGGGCGGATACGCAGTATTTT. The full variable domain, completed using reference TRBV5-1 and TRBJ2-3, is KAGVTQTPRYLIKTRGQQVTLSCSPISGHRSVSWYQQTPGQGLQFLFEYFSETQRNKGNFPGRFSGRQFSNSRSEMNVSTLELGDSALYLCASSLNGGADTQYFGPGTRLTVL.